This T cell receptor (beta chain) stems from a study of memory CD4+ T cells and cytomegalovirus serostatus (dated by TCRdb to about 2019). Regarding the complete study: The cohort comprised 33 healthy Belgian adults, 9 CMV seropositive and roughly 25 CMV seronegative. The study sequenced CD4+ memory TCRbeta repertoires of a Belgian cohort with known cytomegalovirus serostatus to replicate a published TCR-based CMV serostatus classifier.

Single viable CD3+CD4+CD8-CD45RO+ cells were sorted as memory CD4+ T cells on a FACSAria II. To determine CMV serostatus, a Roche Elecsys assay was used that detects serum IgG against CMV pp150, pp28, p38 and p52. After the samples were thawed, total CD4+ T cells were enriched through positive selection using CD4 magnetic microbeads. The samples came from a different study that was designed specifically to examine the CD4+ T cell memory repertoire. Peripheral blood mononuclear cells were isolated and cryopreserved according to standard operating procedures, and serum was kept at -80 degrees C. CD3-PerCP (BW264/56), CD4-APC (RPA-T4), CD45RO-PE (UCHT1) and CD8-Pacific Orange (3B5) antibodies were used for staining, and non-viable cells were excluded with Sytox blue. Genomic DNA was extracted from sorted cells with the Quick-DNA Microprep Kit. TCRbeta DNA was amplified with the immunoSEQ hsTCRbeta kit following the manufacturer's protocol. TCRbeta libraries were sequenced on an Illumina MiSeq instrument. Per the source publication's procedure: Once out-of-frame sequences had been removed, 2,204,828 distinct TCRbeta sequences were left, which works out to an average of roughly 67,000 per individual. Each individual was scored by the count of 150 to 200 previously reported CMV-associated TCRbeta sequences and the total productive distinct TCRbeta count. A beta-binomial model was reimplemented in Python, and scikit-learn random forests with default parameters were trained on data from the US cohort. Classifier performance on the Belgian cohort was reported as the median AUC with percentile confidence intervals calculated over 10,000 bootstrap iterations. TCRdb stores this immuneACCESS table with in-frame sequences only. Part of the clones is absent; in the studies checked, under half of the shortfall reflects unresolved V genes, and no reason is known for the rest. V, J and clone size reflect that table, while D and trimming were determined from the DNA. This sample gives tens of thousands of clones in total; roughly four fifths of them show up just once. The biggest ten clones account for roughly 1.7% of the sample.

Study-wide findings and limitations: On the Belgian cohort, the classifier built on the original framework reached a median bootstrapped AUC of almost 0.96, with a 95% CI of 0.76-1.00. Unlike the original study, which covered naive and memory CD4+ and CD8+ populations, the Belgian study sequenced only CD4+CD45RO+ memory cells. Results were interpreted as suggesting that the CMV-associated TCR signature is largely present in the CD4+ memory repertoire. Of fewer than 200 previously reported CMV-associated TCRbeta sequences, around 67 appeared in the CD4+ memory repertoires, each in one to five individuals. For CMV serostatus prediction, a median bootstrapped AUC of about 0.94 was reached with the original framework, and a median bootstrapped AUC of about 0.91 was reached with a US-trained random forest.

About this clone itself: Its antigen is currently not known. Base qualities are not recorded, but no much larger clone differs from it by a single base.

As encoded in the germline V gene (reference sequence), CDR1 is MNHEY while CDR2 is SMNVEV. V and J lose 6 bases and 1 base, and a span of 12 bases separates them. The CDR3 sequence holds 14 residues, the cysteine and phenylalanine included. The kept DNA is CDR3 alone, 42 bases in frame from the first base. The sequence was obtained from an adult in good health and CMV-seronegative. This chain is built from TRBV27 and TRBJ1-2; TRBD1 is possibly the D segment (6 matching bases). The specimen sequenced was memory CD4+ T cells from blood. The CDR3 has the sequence CASSPGHINYGYTF. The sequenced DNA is TGTGCCAGCAGCCCGGGACATATTAACTATGGCTACACCTTC.